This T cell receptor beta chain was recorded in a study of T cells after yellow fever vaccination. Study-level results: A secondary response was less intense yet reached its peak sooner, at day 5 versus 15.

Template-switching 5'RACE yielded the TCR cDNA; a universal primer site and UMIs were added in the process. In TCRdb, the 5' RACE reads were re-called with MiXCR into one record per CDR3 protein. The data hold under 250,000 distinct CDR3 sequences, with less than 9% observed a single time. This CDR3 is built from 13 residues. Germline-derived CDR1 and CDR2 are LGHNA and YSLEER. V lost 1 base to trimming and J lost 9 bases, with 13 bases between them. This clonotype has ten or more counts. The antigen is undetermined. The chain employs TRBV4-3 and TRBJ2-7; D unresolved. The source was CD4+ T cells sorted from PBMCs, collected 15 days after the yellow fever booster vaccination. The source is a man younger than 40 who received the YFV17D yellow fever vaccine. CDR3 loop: CASSQATSWGQYF. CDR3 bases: TGCGCCAGCAGCCAAGCGACCTCCTGGGGGCAGTACTTC.